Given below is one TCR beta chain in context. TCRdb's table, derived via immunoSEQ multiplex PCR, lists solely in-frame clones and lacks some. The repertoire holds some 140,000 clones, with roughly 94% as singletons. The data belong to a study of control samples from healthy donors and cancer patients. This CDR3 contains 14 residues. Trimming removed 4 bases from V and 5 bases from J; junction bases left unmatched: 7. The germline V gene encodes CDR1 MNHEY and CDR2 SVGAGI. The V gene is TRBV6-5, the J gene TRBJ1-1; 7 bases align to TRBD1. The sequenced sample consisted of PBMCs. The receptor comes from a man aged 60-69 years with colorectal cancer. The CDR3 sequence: CASSFRDRGTEAFF. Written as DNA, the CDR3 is TGTGCCAGCAGTTTCCGGGACAGAGGGACTGAAGCTTTCTTT.